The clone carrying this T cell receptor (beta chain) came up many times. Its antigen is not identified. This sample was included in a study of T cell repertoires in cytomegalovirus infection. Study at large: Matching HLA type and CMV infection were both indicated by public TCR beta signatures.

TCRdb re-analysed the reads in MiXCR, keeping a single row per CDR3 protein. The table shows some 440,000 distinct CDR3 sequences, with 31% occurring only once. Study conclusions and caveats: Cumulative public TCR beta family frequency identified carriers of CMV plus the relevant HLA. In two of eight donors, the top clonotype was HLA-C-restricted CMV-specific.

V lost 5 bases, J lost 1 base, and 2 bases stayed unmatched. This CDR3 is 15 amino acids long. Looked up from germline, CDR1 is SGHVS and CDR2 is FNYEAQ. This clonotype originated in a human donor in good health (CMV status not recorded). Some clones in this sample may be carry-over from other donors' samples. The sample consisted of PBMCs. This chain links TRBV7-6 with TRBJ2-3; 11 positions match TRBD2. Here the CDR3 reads CASSGTSGGTDTQYF. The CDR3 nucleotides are TGTGCCAGCAGCGGGACTAGCGGAGGCACAGATACGCAGTATTTT.